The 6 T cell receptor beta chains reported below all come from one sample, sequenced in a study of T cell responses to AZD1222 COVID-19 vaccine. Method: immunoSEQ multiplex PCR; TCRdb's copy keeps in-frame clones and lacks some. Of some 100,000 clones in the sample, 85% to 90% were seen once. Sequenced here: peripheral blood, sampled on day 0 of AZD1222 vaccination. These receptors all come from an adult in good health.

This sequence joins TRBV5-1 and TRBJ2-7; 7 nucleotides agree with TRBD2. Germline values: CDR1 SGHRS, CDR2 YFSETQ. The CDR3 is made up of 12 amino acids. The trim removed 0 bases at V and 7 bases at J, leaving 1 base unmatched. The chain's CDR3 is CASSLAGREQYF. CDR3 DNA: TGCGCCAGCAGCTTGGCCGGGAGGGAGCAGTACTTC.

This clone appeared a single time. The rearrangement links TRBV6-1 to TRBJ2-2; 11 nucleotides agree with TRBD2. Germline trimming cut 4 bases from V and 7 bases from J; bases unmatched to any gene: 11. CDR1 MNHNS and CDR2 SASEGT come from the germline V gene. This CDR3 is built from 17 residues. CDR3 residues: CASSATSGSTYFGELFF. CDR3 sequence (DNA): TGTGCCAGCAGTGCCACTAGCGGGAGTACTTATTTCGGGGAGCTGTTTTTT.

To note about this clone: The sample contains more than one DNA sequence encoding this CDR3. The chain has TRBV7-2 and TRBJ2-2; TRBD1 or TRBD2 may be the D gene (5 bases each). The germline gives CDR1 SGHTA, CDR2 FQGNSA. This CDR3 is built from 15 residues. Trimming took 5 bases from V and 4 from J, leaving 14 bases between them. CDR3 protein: CASSLEWGITGELFF. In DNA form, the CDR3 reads TGTGCCAGCAGCCTAGAATGGGGGATCACCGGGGAGCTGTTTTTT.

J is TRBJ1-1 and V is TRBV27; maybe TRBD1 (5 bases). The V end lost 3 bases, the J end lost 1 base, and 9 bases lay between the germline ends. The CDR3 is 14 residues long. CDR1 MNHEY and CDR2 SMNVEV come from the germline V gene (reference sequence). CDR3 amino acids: CASSLGLPNTEAFF. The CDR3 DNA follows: TGTGCCAGCAGTTTGGGACTGCCGAACACTGAAGCTTTCTTT.

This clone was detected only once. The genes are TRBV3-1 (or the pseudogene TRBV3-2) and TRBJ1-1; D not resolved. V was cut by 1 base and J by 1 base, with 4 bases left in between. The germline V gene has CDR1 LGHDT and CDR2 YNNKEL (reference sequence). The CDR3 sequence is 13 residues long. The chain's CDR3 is CASSQVQNTEAFF. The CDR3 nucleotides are TGTGCCAGCAGCCAAGTGCAGAACACTGAAGCTTTCTTT.

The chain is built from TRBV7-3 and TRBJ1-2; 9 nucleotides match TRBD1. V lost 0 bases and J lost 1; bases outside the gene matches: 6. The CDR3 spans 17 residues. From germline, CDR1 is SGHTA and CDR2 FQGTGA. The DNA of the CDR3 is TGTGCCAGCAGCTTAACGGGACAGGGCCGTGATAACTATGGCTACACCTTC. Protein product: CASSLTGQGRDNYGYTF.